The 29 T cell receptor beta chains below all came from one sample that was sequenced in a study of glioma-infiltrating T cells after dendritic cell vaccination. The method was immunoSEQ multiplex PCR; TCRdb's version includes in-frame clones alone and lacks a portion of them. The table has tens of thousands of clones, over 65% seen once. Sequenced here: blood, sampled before dendritic cell vaccination. These receptors all come from a human donor with glioblastoma.

The rearrangement links TRBV7-6 to TRBJ2-1; 12 bases align to TRBD2. CDR1 SGHVS and CDR2 FNYEAQ come from the germline V gene. V trimming: 5 bases; J trimming: 6 bases; junction bases outside the gene matches: 8. CDR3 size: 16 residues. The CDR3 DNA reads as TGTGCCAGCAGCCCAATTGGACTAGCGGGACCCAATGAGCAGTTCTTC. As protein: CASSPIGLAGPNEQFF.

V is TRBV5-1 and J is TRBJ1-1; D may be TRBD1 (5 bases). The germline V and J ends were trimmed by 2 bases and 2 bases, with 10 bases remaining between them. The germline V gene encodes CDR1 SGHRS and CDR2 YFSETQ. This CDR3 spans 14 amino acids. DNA of the CDR3: TGCGCCAGCAGCTTAAGGGGATTAAACACTGAAGCTTTCTTT. Its protein product is CASSLRGLNTEAFF.

V gene TRBV6-6 combines with J gene TRBJ1-4; 12 nucleotides align to TRBD1. The CDR3 has 15 residues. Germline loops: CDR1 MNHNY, CDR2 SVGAGI (reference sequence). V shed 6 bases, J shed 7 bases, and the junction held 6 bases outside the gene matches. The CDR3 DNA follows: TGTGCCAGCAGCCCTCCGGGACAGGGGGCTGAAAAACTGTTTTTT. It yields the protein CASSPPGQGAEKLFF.

This clone was observed a single time. The chain has TRBV25-1 and TRBJ2-3, with 12 bases lining up with TRBD1. The CDR3 is 15 amino acids. The V gene's germline CDR1 is MGHDK and CDR2 SYGVNS. V lost 8 bases and J lost 6; bases outside the gene matches: 9. The CDR3 reads CASALGGQGADTQYF. The CDR3 DNA reads as TGTGCCAGCGCCCTGGGGGGACAGGGGGCGGATACGCAGTATTTT.

The V call is TRBV6-5, the J call TRBJ2-7, with 10 bases matching TRBD1. V trimming: 6 bases; J trimming: 0 bases; junction bases outside the gene matches: 5. The CDR3 sequence is 15 residues long. Per germline, CDR1 MNHEY and CDR2 SVGAGI. The CDR3: CASSRDRGYSYEQYF. Here the CDR3 DNA reads TGTGCCAGCAGCCGGGACAGGGGCTACTCCTACGAGCAGTACTTC.

This clone is categorized as medium-sized. The chain carries TRBV29-1 and TRBJ2-7; TRBD2 might be the D (6 bases). The germline V and J ends were trimmed by 4 bases and 4 bases, with 11 bases remaining between them. CDR3 length equals 12 residues. Germline V gene data show CDR1 as SQVTM and CDR2 as ANQGSEA. CDR3 nucleotides: TGCAGCGTTGGTTCGGGGGAGTACGAGCAGTACTTC. It is translated as CSVGSGEYEQYF.

V and J are TRBV27 and TRBJ2-4, with TRBD2 as a possible D gene (5 bases). V lost 5 bases and J lost 6, with 14 bases in between. Germline V gene lookup returns CDR1 MNHEY and CDR2 SMNVEV (reference sequence). The CDR3 is 14 residues long. CDR3 nucleotides: TGTGCCAGCAGTCCCGGTGGGAGTTTAAACATTCAGTACTTC. This translates into CASSPGGSLNIQYF.

The chain is built from TRBV4-2 and TRBJ1-3; 8 nucleotides line up with TRBD1. CDR1 and CDR2 (germline): LGHNA, YNFKEQ. V trimming: 3 bases; J trimming: 0 bases; junction bases outside the gene matches: 10. This CDR3 has 18 amino acids. The CDR3 region has the DNA TGTGCCAGCAGCCAGGGTCTGCTCACAGGGGGCTCTGGAAACACCATATATTTT. Translated: CASSQGLLTGGSGNTIYF.

This clone has just a few counts. This chain uses TRBV7-2 with TRBJ2-7, with D unresolved. This CDR3 has 12 residues. V was shortened by 4 bases and J by 3 bases, with 7 bases between the two germline ends. The germline V gene has CDR1 SGHTA and CDR2 FQGNSA. The CDR3 nucleotides read TGTGCCAGCAGCTCCAACTTCTACGAGCAGTACTTC. It encodes CASSSNFYEQYF.

The V and J genes are TRBV7-3 and TRBJ2-2; tentative D call: TRBD1 (5 bases). The CDR3 is 15 amino acids. From germline, CDR1 is SGHTA and CDR2 FQGTGA. Trimming removed 5 bases from V and 3 bases from J, with 13 bases in between. CDR3 protein: CASSNRGLDTGELFF. DNA of the CDR3: TGTGCCAGCAGCAATAGGGGTCTTGACACCGGGGAGCTGTTTTTT. Full variable domain (remainder filled in from reference TRBV7-3 and TRBJ2-2): GAGVSQTPSNKVTEKGKYVELRCDPISGHTALYWYRQSLGQGPEFLIYFQGTGAADDSGLPNDRFFAVRPEGSVSTLKIQRTERGDSAVYLCASSNRGLDTGELFFGEGSRLTVL.

This rearrangement joins TRBV2 to TRBJ2-7; 10 positions agree with TRBD1. CDR1 is SNHLY, CDR2 FYNNEI, per germline. The CDR3 is 14 residues long. V lost 4 bases and J lost 5; bases outside the gene matches: 5. The CDR3 here is CASSVEGQGNEQYF. CDR3 sequence (DNA): TGTGCCAGCAGTGTTGAGGGACAGGGGAACGAGCAGTACTTC. The whole variable domain, remainder taken from reference TRBV2 and TRBJ2-7, is EPEVTQTPSHQVTQMGQEVILRCVPISNHLYFYWYRQILGQKVEFLVSFYNNEISEKSEIFDDQFSVERPDGSNFTLKIRSTKLEDSAMYFCASSVEGQGNEQYFGPGTRLTVT.

This chain joins TRBV11-3 and TRBJ1-6, with 7 bases fitting TRBD1. Germline CDR1 reads SGHNT; CDR2 reads YENEEA. The junction had 6 bases not matched to a gene; V was cut back by 3 bases and J by 7 bases. This CDR3 comprises 15 residues. The CDR3 DNA is TGTGCCAGCAGCTTTTTGAGACAGGGAAATTCACCCCTCCACTTT. Amino acid sequence: CASSFLRQGNSPLHF.

The gene calls are TRBV5-3 and TRBJ2-2, with 10 bases aligning to TRBD2. TRBV5-3 is annotated as an ORF whose role is uncertain. Losses at the gene ends were 10 bases for V and 6 bases for J; bases not matched to a gene: 12. This CDR3 is built from 15 residues. The DNA of the CDR3 is TGTGCCCGATCAAAGGAGCGGGGGGGATCCGGGGAGCTGTTTTTT. Translation: CARSKERGGSGELFF.

This sequence joins TRBV30 and TRBJ2-1; 8 positions agree with TRBD1. V lost 3 bases to trimming and J lost 5 bases; unmatched junction nucleotides: 6. CDR3 length: 14 amino acids. From germline, CDR1 is GTSNPN and CDR2 SVGIG (reference sequence). The CDR3 DNA follows: TGTGCCTGGAGCCGACAGGGGCTGAACAATGAGCAGTTCTTC. The encoded protein is CAWSRQGLNNEQFF.

The rearrangement joins TRBV27 to TRBJ1-5; D is ambiguous. Deletions cut 6 bases from V and 4 bases from J, with 10 bases between. Germline CDR1 is MNHEY and CDR2 is SMNVEV (reference sequence). The CDR3 extends over 13 amino acids. CDR3 bases: TGTGCCAGCAGCCTGTGGCGGAATCAGCCCCAGCATTTT. Protein product: CASSLWRNQPQHF.

The V and J genes are TRBV4-2 and TRBJ2-7; TRBD2 matches 7 bases. V lost 4 bases to trimming and J lost 2 bases; unmatched junction nucleotides: 8. The CDR3 totals 15 residues. In germline, CDR1 is LGHNA, CDR2 YNFKEQ. This CDR3 is CASSPQRAGPYEQYF. DNA for the CDR3: TGTGCCAGCAGCCCCCAGAGAGCGGGACCCTACGAGCAGTACTTC.

This chain joins TRBV7-2 and TRBJ2-2; D gene ambiguous. The CDR3 has 13 residues. CDR1 SGHTA and CDR2 FQGNSA come from the germline V gene. Trimming cost V 5 bases and J 7 bases, with 11 bases left between them. The CDR3 reads CASSANFGGELFF. CDR3 coding DNA: TGTGCCAGCAGCGCTAACTTCGGCGGGGAGCTGTTTTTT.

The chain recombines TRBV11-3 with TRBJ1-1; D perhaps matches TRBD1 (6 bases). The CDR3 loop spans 13 amino acids. Per germline, CDR1 SGHNT and CDR2 YENEEA. V lost 6 bases and J 4 bases, leaving 12 bases between the germline ends. DNA of the CDR3: TGTGCCAGCAGGCCCAGGGGTGGCACTGAAGCTTTCTTT. Its protein is CASRPRGGTEAFF.

The V call is TRBV5-5, the J call TRBJ2-1, with D possibly TRBD1 on 6 matching bases. V lost 7 bases, J lost 6 bases, and 11 bases lay in between. This CDR3 is 12 amino acids long. Germline V gives CDR1 SGHKS, CDR2 YYEKEE (reference sequence). DNA for the CDR3: TGTGCCAGCCGTAGGGGGTCCAATGAGCAGTTCTTC. It specifies CASRRGSNEQFF.

The chain employs TRBV6-1 and TRBJ2-3, with 8 bases that match TRBD1. In germline, CDR1 is MNHNS, CDR2 SASEGT. This CDR3 contains 17 residues. V gave up 1 base and J gave up 3 bases; unmatched junction bases: 9. The CDR3 nucleotides are TGTGCCAGCAGTGAAGGGCAGGGGGCTTTTATTACAGATACGCAGTATTTT. This sequence encodes CASSEGQGAFITDTQYF.

The chain is built from TRBV7-6 and TRBJ2-7; 13 bases match TRBD2. The CDR3 is 15 amino acids. Germline V CDR1 and CDR2: SGHVS, FNYEAQ. V lost 4 bases to trimming and J lost 4 bases; unmatched junction nucleotides: 4. The CDR3 DNA sequence: TGTGCCAGCAGCTACGGGACTAGCGGGATATACGAGCAGTACTTC. This encodes CASSYGTSGIYEQYF.

Only one count was recorded for this clone. V usage is TRBV9 and J usage is TRBJ2-5, with D hard to call. The V end was cut by 3 bases, the J end by 1 base, with 4 bases between. Germline V gene sequence: CDR1 SGDLS, CDR2 YYNGEE. The length of the CDR3 is 12 residues. The CDR3 region is CASSAGQETQYF. Here the CDR3 DNA reads TGTGCCAGCAGCGCCGGCCAAGAGACCCAGTACTTC.

The CDR3 DNA sequence: TGTGCCAGCAGCCAGGGTTGGAACTATGGCTACACCTTC. The encoded protein is CASSQGWNYGYTF. This rearrangement joins TRBV6-6 to TRBJ1-2, with a possible D match to TRBD1 (5 bases). The V and J ends lost 6 bases and 2 bases respectively, with 10 bases between them. The germline V gene encodes CDR1 MNHNY and CDR2 SVGAGI (reference sequence). This CDR3 is built from 13 residues.

The rearrangement uses TRBV5-1 and TRBJ2-7; D perhaps matches TRBD1 (6 bases). This CDR3 comprises 14 residues. Trimming removed 4 bases at V and 0 bases at J, with 11 bases between. Germline CDR1 and CDR2: SGHRS and YFSETQ. The CDR3 DNA reads as TGCGCCAGCAGCCCCCCCAGGGGCTCCTACGAGCAGTACTTC. It translates to CASSPPRGSYEQYF.

Of note for this clone: Sequence at one end of the junction differs from germline and may be a read error. This specimen includes other DNA sequences encoding the same CDR3. CDR3 DNA sequence: TGCGCCAGCACTCTAGGGGGGGGGACTGTGCAAGAGACTCAGTACTTC. Translating it yields CASTLGGGTVQETQYF. This chain joins TRBV5-1 and TRBJ2-5; maybe TRBD2 (7 bases). This CDR3 comprises 16 residues. In germline, CDR1 is SGHRS, CDR2 YFSETQ.

The table lists this clone with a count of one. This chain joins TRBV13 and TRBJ2-7, with 7 nucleotides matching TRBD1. The CDR3 covers 15 residues. CDR1 PRHDT and CDR2 FYEKMQ come from the germline V gene (reference sequence). Trimming cost V 5 bases and J 4 bases; bases outside gene matches: 11. CDR3 in amino acids: CASSLQGQIFYEQYF. Written as DNA, the CDR3 is TGTGCCAGCAGCCTCCAGGGACAGATTTTTTACGAGCAGTACTTC.

This clone was recorded once. The chain uses TRBV11-3 and TRBJ2-5; TRBD2 might be the D (5 bases). CDR1 SGHNT and CDR2 YENEEA come from the germline V gene. Trimming took off 5 bases at V and 5 bases at J, with 24 bases between the two ends. The CDR3 runs to 17 residues. CDR3 protein: CASSAGLVGEVFETQYF. CDR3 DNA sequence: TGTGCCAGCAGCGCCGGGCTAGTGGGAGAGGTTTTTGAGACCCAGTACTTC.

The chain couples TRBV5-6 to TRBJ1-1; D might be TRBD1 (5 bases). The V end lost 5 bases, the J end lost 5 bases, and 16 bases lay between the germline ends. The germline gives CDR1 SGHDT, CDR2 YYEEEE. CDR3 size: 14 residues. The CDR3 nucleotides are TGTGCCAGCAGAAGATGGGGGGGGAAGACTGAAGCTTTCTTT. Protein product: CASRRWGGKTEAFF.

Only a few counts were recorded for this clone. Other DNA sequences from this sample encode an identical CDR3 as well. The chain uses TRBV11-2 and TRBJ1-2; D gene unclear. CDR1 is SGHAT, CDR2 FQNNGV, per germline. V shed 6 bases and J shed 2 bases, with 7 bases lying between them. This CDR3 comprises 12 residues. CDR3 region: CASSQRNYGYTF. In DNA form, the CDR3 reads TGTGCCAGCAGTCAACGGAACTATGGCTACACCTTC.